This T cell receptor (beta chain) derives from a study of blood T cell repertoires in COVID-19. Study background: The origin of the acute and convalescent COVID-19 samples was the United States, Italy and Spain. T cells, B-cell-depleted T cells, or PBMCs provided the cDNA or gDNA that served as material.

Germline lookup yields CDR1 SQVTM and CDR2 ANQGSEA. This CDR3 spans 14 amino acids. V gave up 2 bases and J gave up 5 bases; unmatched junction bases: 6. In the original analysis: Amplified reference gene primers provided the basis for estimating nucleated cell counts. Clones were sequenced by immunoSEQ multiplex PCR, and TCRdb holds only the in-frame ones, with some missing. That table furnishes V, J and clone size, whereas the DNA furnished D and trimming. The sample records roughly 180,000 clones, approximately 90% being singletons. The sequence came from a man aged 70-80 years with active or convalescent COVID-19. Sequenced material: peripheral blood. V usage is TRBV29-1 and J usage is TRBJ1-2, with 9 positions matching TRBD1. This CDR3 is CSVENPGTGYGYTF. The DNA for the CDR3 is TGCAGCGTTGAAAATCCCGGGACAGGGTATGGCTACACCTTC.